The next 19 T cell receptor beta chains were all read from a single sample in a study of regulatory T cells in long-lasting Graves disease. The time point is: newly diagnosed GD, antithyroid drugs for less than 3 months. Generation of the TCR library employed RNA extracted from PBMCs. To make TCR beta libraries, researchers used iRepertoire HTBI primers and Arm-PCR of CDR3 regions. TCRdb ran MiXCR on the multiplex PCR reads and lists one entry per CDR3 protein. The data contain some 600,000 distinct CDR3 sequences, 16% of them singletons. The same data also contributed to another study, on T cells in Graves' hyperthyroidism and ophthalmopathy.

The sample in question was peripheral blood mononuclear cells (PBMCs), obtained at new diagnosis, from a patient treated with antithyroid drugs. Receptors originate from a man aged 18 to 29 with Graves disease.

This clonotype was observed many times. The chain recombines TRBV7-2 with TRBJ1-6; D unclear. The CDR3 covers 15 residues. Germline V gene data show CDR1 as SGHTA and CDR2 as FQGNSA. Between the trimmed V and J ends, which lost 3 bases and 8 bases, there was a span of 14 bases. The CDR3 DNA reads TGTGCCAGCAGCTTTAGGTCGATTAGGGATTCACCCCTCCACTTT. Encoded protein: CASSFRSIRDSPLHF.

V gene TRBV7-9 combines with J gene TRBJ1-5; D gene unclear. Trimming took 1 base from V and 6 from J, leaving 13 bases between them. In germline, CDR1 is SEHNR, CDR2 FQNEAQ (reference sequence). The CDR3 is 15 amino acids. CDR3 DNA: TGTGCCAGCAGCTTAGGGTATGGGGTTGGTCAGCCCCAGCATTTT. It specifies CASSLGYGVGQPQHF.

In its sample, this clonotype was seen once. The junction shows a germline mismatch at one end, possibly a read error. V and J are TRBV12-3 or TRBV12-4 and TRBJ2-4; perhaps TRBD1 as D (6 bases). This CDR3 region has 11 residues. Written as DNA, the CDR3 is TGTGCCGGCAGTTTTTTGGGGACACTTTACTTC. This sequence encodes CAGSFLGTLYF.

The sample holds many counts of this clonotype. The chain has TRBV20-1 and TRBJ1-1; D remains ambiguous. V lost 5 bases and J lost 0, with 7 bases in between. The germline V gene encodes CDR1 DFQATT and CDR2 SNEGSKA (reference sequence). The CDR3 is made up of 12 amino acids. In DNA, the CDR3 is TGCAGTGCTGTATCGCTGAACACTGAAGCTTTCTTT. Its translation: CSAVSLNTEAFF.

This clonotype occurred once. The chain carries TRBV20-1 and TRBJ1-1; D is possibly TRBD1 (5 bases). Trimming pared 6 bases from V and 3 bases from J, leaving 14 bases between. Germline loops: CDR1 DFQATT, CDR2 SNEGSKA (reference sequence). The CDR3 has 13 amino acids. The CDR3 nucleotides read TGCAGTGCCCGGGGAGGGACCGACACTGAAGCTTTCTTT. Translated: CSARGGTDTEAFF.

The V call is TRBV2, the J call TRBJ2-7; the D is unclear. Trimming stripped 3 bases from V and 6 bases from J, with 27 bases between. CDR1 and CDR2 (germline): SNHLY, FYNNEI. The CDR3 loop spans 18 amino acids. This CDR3 reads CASSDPIQQRMGKGEQYF. The CDR3 DNA is TGTGCCAGCAGTGACCCCATCCAACAGCGAATGGGTAAAGGCGAGCAGTACTTC.

On this clonotype: A read error may be the cause here, since a much bigger clone is one base away. The chain has TRBV2 and TRBJ1-5; D uncertain. This CDR3 has 11 residues. Per germline, CDR1 SNHLY and CDR2 FYNNEI. Deletions cut 7 bases from V and 11 bases from J, with 12 bases between. Here the CDR3 reads CASTGSAAQHF. The CDR3 nucleotides read TGTGCCAGCACCGGGTCAGCGGCCCAGCATTTT.

This clonotype turned up a few times. The gene calls are TRBV27 and TRBJ2-1; no clear D gene. The CDR3 sequence is 16 residues long. The germline V gene has CDR1 MNHEY and CDR2 SMNVEV (reference sequence). V dropped 7 bases and J dropped 2 bases, with 18 bases sitting between them. CDR3 nucleotides: TGTGCCAGCAAATTTCAACAGTGGGCGGCCTACAATGAGCAGTTCTTC. Encoded protein: CASKFQQWAAYNEQFF.

This chain connects TRBV20-1 to TRBJ2-3; TRBD2 aligns across 8 bases. There are 13 residues in the CDR3. Germline V lookup: CDR1 DFQATT, CDR2 SNEGSKA (reference sequence). V was clipped by 3 bases and J by 4 bases; unmatched bases: 3. The CDR3 DNA sequence: TGCAGTGCTAGCGGGGGGGGGGCAGATACGCAGTATTTT. This encodes CSASGGGADTQYF.

There are a few counts of this clonotype. This chain joins TRBV20-1 and TRBJ2-3; D is undetermined. The CDR3 has 18 amino acids. Germline V gene sequence: CDR1 DFQATT, CDR2 SNEGSKA (reference sequence). V lost 0 bases and J 0 bases, leaving 19 bases between the germline ends. The CDR3 DNA is TGCAGTGCTAGAGACCCCGATCGGCCAAAACCTAGCACAGATACGCAGTATTTT. Its translation is CSARDPDRPKPSTDTQYF.

A few counts support this clonotype. V gene TRBV4-1 combines with J gene TRBJ2-1, with TRBD1 matching 9 bases. Germline lookup yields CDR1 MGHRA and CDR2 YSYEKL. CDR3 length: 15 amino acids. V lost 4 bases to trimming and J lost 6 bases; unmatched junction nucleotides: 7. The CDR3 sequence: CASSRIPGQGNEQFF. DNA for the CDR3: TGCGCCAGCAGCCGAATTCCGGGACAGGGCAATGAGCAGTTCTTC.

The CDR3 loop reads CASSLGIRRGWAFF. In nucleotides, the CDR3 is TGTGCCAGCAGCTTGGGAATTCGCCGAGGGTGGGCTTTCTTT. The gene calls are TRBV5-8 and TRBJ1-1; no clear D. This CDR3 contains 14 residues. Trimming removed 0 bases from V and 11 bases from J, with 17 bases in between. Germline assignment: CDR1 SGHTS and CDR2 YDEGEE.

This clonotype was detected a few times. The chain recombines TRBV20-1 with TRBJ2-3; the D gene is possibly TRBD1 (5 bases). From germline, CDR1 is DFQATT and CDR2 SNEGSKA (reference sequence). CDR3 length equals 15 residues. With 3 bases removed from V and 0 bases from J, the gap between germline ends came to 13 bases. The CDR3 reads CSASWTPESTDTQYF. CDR3 coding DNA: TGCAGTGCTAGTTGGACACCAGAAAGCACAGATACGCAGTATTTT.

This sequence joins TRBV20-1 and TRBJ2-5, with 12 bases fitting TRBD2. V shed 2 bases, J shed 5 bases, and the junction held 6 bases outside the gene matches. The CDR3 extends over 15 amino acids. Germline-derived CDR1 and CDR2 are DFQATT and SNEGSKA (reference sequence). CDR3 loop: CSARRLAGGPETQYF. The CDR3 coding sequence is TGCAGTGCTAGACGGCTAGCGGGAGGGCCTGAGACCCAGTACTTC.

This clonotype was detected many times. The chain carries TRBV18 and TRBJ2-1; D gene unclear. From germline, CDR1 is KGHSH and CDR2 LQKENI. The ends were cut back, 2 bases at V and 4 bases at J, with 9 bases in the middle. This CDR3 region has 14 residues. The DNA for the CDR3 is TGTGCCAGCTCACCAGAAAGGAATTACAATGAGCAGTTCTTC. It is translated as CASSPERNYNEQFF.

This clonotype occurred many times. The chain is built from TRBV5-1 and TRBJ2-1; 7 nucleotides align to TRBD2. The CDR3 consists of 15 residues. Germline trimming cut 5 bases from V and 8 bases from J; bases unmatched to any gene: 13. Germline loops: CDR1 SGHRS, CDR2 YFSETQ. The CDR3 nucleotides read TGCGCCAGCAGGCCAACTAGCGCCCTTACGGATGAGCAGTTCTTC. Translated: CASRPTSALTDEQFF.

This clonotype was counted at least ten times. The CDR3 DNA reads TGCAGTGCTAGAGGCCGGGACCCCAATCAGCCCCAGCATTTT. Its protein is CSARGRDPNQPQHF. V is TRBV20-1 and J is TRBJ1-5; a weak D match, TRBD1 (5 bases). Germline CDR1 reads DFQATT; CDR2 reads SNEGSKA (reference sequence). The CDR3 is 14 amino acids. V shed 1 base and J shed 3 bases, with 10 bases lying between them.

The chain recombines TRBV5-1 with TRBJ1-1, with unresolved D. The CDR3 loop spans 15 amino acids. CDR1 and CDR2 (germline): SGHRS, YFSETQ. The ends were cut back, 0 bases at V and 4 bases at J, with 13 bases in the middle. The CDR3 region is CASSLVSPTSTEAFF. The DNA of the CDR3 is TGCGCCAGCAGCTTGGTTTCCCCAACGAGCACTGAAGCTTTCTTT.

This clonotype was observed a few times. V is TRBV5-6 and J is TRBJ2-7; tentative D call: TRBD2 (5 bases). From germline, CDR1 is SGHDT and CDR2 YYEEEE. The CDR3 consists of 14 residues. The ends were cut back, 0 bases at V and 3 bases at J, with 10 bases in the middle. This chain's CDR3 is CASSLVLRDYEQYF. CDR3 bases: TGTGCCAGCAGCTTGGTGTTACGGGACTACGAGCAGTACTTC.